The clone carrying this TCR beta chain was found many times. This sample was included in a study of T cells in Graves' hyperthyroidism and ophthalmopathy. CDR3 length equals 14 residues. The germline CDR1 and CDR2 sequences are SGHRS and YFSETQ. Deletions cut 5 bases from V and 2 bases from J, with 13 bases between. The TCR beta CDR3 regions underwent amplification using RNA transcripts as the source. HTBI primers were used for first-round RT-PCR of the TCR CDR3. Via MiXCR, TCRdb re-called the multiplex PCR reads, giving one row per CDR3 protein. The sample carries around 350,000 distinct CDR3 sequences, 13% recorded once.

This rearrangement joins TRBV5-1 to TRBJ1-1; unclear D gene. The TCR originated in a woman under 30 with Graves' hyperthyroidism. The specimen sequenced was blood. The CDR3, as DNA: TGCGCCAGCAGGACTAGGACGGATAACACTGAAGCTTTCTTT. Translation gives CASRTRTDNTEAFF.